This entry is about one T cell receptor beta chain. The germline V gene has CDR1 SGHRS and CDR2 YFSETQ. The CDR3 totals 16 residues. Trimming took 0 bases from V and 0 from J; bases not matched to a gene: 3. The data are from a study of blood T cell repertoires in COVID-19. Profiled with immunoSEQ multiplex PCR; TCRdb holds only in-frame clones, not every one. The sample lists approximately 190,000 clones; approximately 84% were seen once. Sequencing input: peripheral blood. The gene calls are TRBV5-1 and TRBJ2-3, with TRBD2 matching 8 bases. The clonotype originates from a woman between 65 and 79 years old with active or convalescent COVID-19. The CDR3 nucleotides read TGCGCCAGCAGCTTGGTTGGCGGGGGGAGCACAGATACGCAGTATTTT. Translating it yields CASSLVGGGSTDTQYF.